Listed here is a single T cell receptor beta chain. No antigen is known for it. This entry belongs to a study of cytomegalovirus exposure and HLA in healthy donors. General study points: Among TCR beta chains of equal frequency, HLA-associated ones were more clonally expanded in a later analysis. Later on, analysis showed that most CMV-associated TCR beta chains appeared to be HLA-restricted.

PCR used 60 Vbeta primers and 13 Jbeta primers. Per the authors' pipeline: The authors later counted some 76 million unique TCR beta chains, roughly 11 million of them shared. Here immunoSEQ multiplex PCR was the method, and the copy in TCRdb shows in-frame clones only, minus some. That table gives V, J and clone size, and the DNA gave D and trimming. The profile shows approximately 150,000 clones, about 70% of them singletons. CDR3 length equals 15 residues. In germline, CDR1 is MNHNS, CDR2 SASEGT. V was trimmed by 2 bases and J by 4 bases, leaving 12 bases between them. There were likely unrecorded immune exposures, though donors were nominally healthy when sampled.

The sequence was obtained from a woman in her forties in good health and CMV-seropositive. Sequencing was carried out using PBMCs. The rearrangement joins TRBV6-1 to TRBJ1-5; D may be TRBD1 (6 bases). This CDR3 reads CASSEYRDRNQPQHF. DNA of the CDR3: TGTGCCAGCAGTGAATACAGGGATAGGAATCAGCCCCAGCATTTT.